Given below is one T cell receptor (beta chain) in context. This sample is part of a study of blood T cell repertoires in COVID-19. For the study at large: Donors in the United States, Italy and Spain gave samples during acute or convalescent COVID-19. T cells, B-cell-depleted T cells, or PBMCs provided the cDNA or gDNA that served as material.

Original analysis: Amplification of reference gene primers was used by the study to estimate nucleated cell counts. Assay: immunoSEQ multiplex PCR; the TCRdb copy retains only in-frame clones and omits some. Clone size and V and J calls were adopted from that table, with D and trimming inferred from the DNA. The repertoire consists of fewer than 120,000 clones, with around four fifths occurring once and the leading ten covering 16%. Germline V gene data show CDR1 as SGHDT and CDR2 as YYEEEE. Trimming stripped 1 base from V and 3 bases from J, with 13 bases between. The CDR3 is 15 amino acids. The clonotype comes from a woman aged 55-75 years with acute or convalescent COVID-19. The V gene is TRBV5-6, the J gene TRBJ1-2, with D possibly being TRBD1 (6 bases). Sequencing input: peripheral blood. CDR3 sequence reads: CASSLQGKEHYGYTF. For the CDR3, the DNA is TGTGCCAGCAGCTTGCAGGGGAAAGAGCACTATGGCTACACCTTC.